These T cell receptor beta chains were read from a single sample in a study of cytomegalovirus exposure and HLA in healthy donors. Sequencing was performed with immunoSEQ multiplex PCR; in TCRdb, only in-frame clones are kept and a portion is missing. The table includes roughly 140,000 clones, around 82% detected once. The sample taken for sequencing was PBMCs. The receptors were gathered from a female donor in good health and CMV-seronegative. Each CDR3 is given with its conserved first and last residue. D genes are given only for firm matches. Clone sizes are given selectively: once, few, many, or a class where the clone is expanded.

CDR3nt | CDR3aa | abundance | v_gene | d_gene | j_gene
TGTGCCAGCAGTAATACTGACAGGGTGTTGACTGAAGCTTTCTTT | CASSNTDRVLTEAFF | - | TRBV2 | TRBD1 | TRBJ1-1
TGTGCCAGCAGTTACTCGAGAGACAGAACCTATGGCTACACCTTC | CASSYSRDRTYGYTF | - | TRBV6-5 | - | TRBJ1-2
TGTGCCAGCAGTTTAACTAATCAGCCCCAGCATTTT | CASSLTNQPQHF | - | TRBV28 | - | TRBJ1-5
TGTGCCACCAGCAGAAGAAGGGGGAACTCCTACGAGCAGTACTTC | CATSRRRGNSYEQYF | - | TRBV15 | - | TRBJ2-7
TGCGCCAGCAGCCAAAGCGGGAGGGCCTCCTACGAGCAGTACTTC | CASSQSGRASYEQYF | once | TRBV4-1 | TRBD2 | TRBJ2-7
TGTGCCAGCAGCCAATTCGATAGAAACAATGAGCAGTTCTTC | CASSQFDRNNEQFF | - | TRBV14 | - | TRBJ2-1
TGTGCCAGTAGTATTAAATCAGGGGCGAACAATCAGCCCCAGCATTTT | CASSIKSGANNQPQHF | once | TRBV19 | - | TRBJ1-5
TGTGCCAGCAGCTTAGGGGGGCCTGAAGCTTTCTTT | CASSLGGPEAFF | few | TRBV7-6 | - | TRBJ1-1
TGTGCCAGCAGTGACGGGCCTCGGACAGGGGCCTACGAGCAGTACTTC | CASSDGPRTGAYEQYF | - | TRBV28 | TRBD1 | TRBJ2-7
TGTGCCAGCAGCCGGGGACAGGGCCTCAGAGCAACTAATGAAAAACTGTTTTTT | CASSRGQGLRATNEKLFF | - | TRBV2 | TRBD1 | TRBJ1-4
TGCAGCGCAACAGGGGGGAACCTCGGGCAGTTCTTC | CSATGGNLGQFF | - | TRBV29-1 | TRBD1 | TRBJ2-1
TGTGCCAGCAGCCCAACCTATAGAGACTACGAGCAGTACTTC | CASSPTYRDYEQYF | - | TRBV11-2 | - | TRBJ2-7
TGTGCCAGCGCCAGGGACTTTGAAGAGACCCAGTACTTC | CASARDFEETQYF | - | TRBV2 | - | TRBJ2-5
TGTGCCAGCAGTCCAAGGGACAGCCCAGTGAAAGGCGAGCAGTACTTC | CASSPRDSPVKGEQYF | - | TRBV11-2 | TRBD1 | TRBJ2-7
TGTGCCAGCAGTTTCCGGGACAGGAACACCGGGGAGCTGTTTTTT | CASSFRDRNTGELFF | - | TRBV6-5 | TRBD1 | TRBJ2-2
TGTGCCAGCAGCCCTGCAGGGGATCTAAGTTCACCCCTCCACTTT | CASSPAGDLSSPLHF | - | TRBV7-9 | - | TRBJ1-6
TGTGCCAGCAGTCCCCACACGAACACTGAAGCTTTCTTT | CASSPHTNTEAFF | - | TRBV28 | - | TRBJ1-1
TGTGCCAGCAGCCCCGGACGTACCGCGGGCACCGGGGAGCTGTTTTTT | CASSPGRTAGTGELFF | medium-sized | TRBV9 | - | TRBJ2-2
TGTGCCAGCACTCCGAACCGGGGGTACACTGAAGCTTTCTTT | CASTPNRGYTEAFF | few | TRBV6-6 | - | TRBJ1-1
TGTGCCAGCAGTGTAGGACAGGGGAGGAATCAGCCCCAGCATTTT | CASSVGQGRNQPQHF | - | TRBV2 | TRBD1 | TRBJ1-5
TGTGCCAGCAGTTCTTTATCGGCCAGGGCCCAGCATTTT | CASSSLSARAQHF | - | TRBV28 | - | TRBJ1-5
TGTGCCAGCAGCCCGGCGCGCAGGTTAAACACCGGGGAGCTGTTTTTT | CASSPARRLNTGELFF | - | TRBV5-4 | - | TRBJ2-2
TGTGCCACCAGCAGAACGGGGGGTGTTAATGAGCAGTTCTTC | CATSRTGGVNEQFF | - | TRBV15 | TRBD2 | TRBJ2-1
TGTGCCAGCAGTTTACGGACAGTTTCCTACAATGAGCAGTTCTTC | CASSLRTVSYNEQFF | few | TRBV28 | - | TRBJ2-1
TGCGCCAGCAGCTGGAGCGGGATAGGACACAATGAGCAGTTCTTC | CASSWSGIGHNEQFF | many | TRBV5-1 | TRBD2 | TRBJ2-1
TGTGCCTGGAAACACCGGGACAGGGGACAGACCCAGTACTTC | CAWKHRDRGQTQYF | once | TRBV30 | TRBD1 | TRBJ2-5
TGCAGCGTCGCCGGGACACTCCTGAGGGCCCAGTACTTC | CSVAGTLLRAQYF | - | TRBV29-1 | - | TRBJ2-5
TGTGCCAGCAGTCACCGGGGTTCACCCCTCCACTTT | CASSHRGSPLHF | - | TRBV27 | - | TRBJ1-6
TGTGCCAGCAGCCCCCGGGGGGAACCTGTAGGGTCACCCCTCCACTTT | CASSPRGEPVGSPLHF | - | TRBV9 | - | TRBJ1-6
TGTGCCAGCAGCTTCCCGGGACTCAGCACAGATACGCAGTATTTT | CASSFPGLSTDTQYF | - | TRBV7-2 | - | TRBJ2-3
TGTGCCAGCCAGACTAGCGGGGGGTCGGAGACCCAGTACTTC | CASQTSGGSETQYF | - | TRBV6-6 | TRBD2 | TRBJ2-5
TGTGCCAGTGGGGGGGCAGCTAGCACAGATACGCAGTATTTT | CASGGAASTDTQYF | - | TRBV28 | - | TRBJ2-3
TGTGCCAGCTCCCGGGACAGGATCCTCTCTGGAAACACCATATATTTT | CASSRDRILSGNTIYF | - | TRBV28 | TRBD1 | TRBJ1-3
TGTGCCAGCAGGGCCGAGGGCCTAGCGGGACGCGGCACAGATACGCAGTATTTT | CASRAEGLAGRGTDTQYF | - | TRBV27 | TRBD2 | TRBJ2-3
TGTGCCAGCAGTGACTCTAGCGGGGCAGGAACAGATACGCAGTATTTT | CASSDSSGAGTDTQYF | - | TRBV6-4 | TRBD2 | TRBJ2-3
TGTGCCAGCAGCTTGAAGGGACAGGGGAATTCACCCCTCCACTTT | CASSLKGQGNSPLHF | - | TRBV5-6 | TRBD1 | TRBJ1-6
TGTGCCAGCAGCTTTAGCGGGGGACCGACTAGCACAGATACGCAGTATTTT | CASSFSGGPTSTDTQYF | - | TRBV7-2 | TRBD2 | TRBJ2-3
TGCGCCAGCAGCGCGGGACTAGCGAGAGGCGATGAGCAGTTCTTC | CASSAGLARGDEQFF | - | TRBV5-1 | TRBD2 | TRBJ2-1
TGTGCCTGGAGTGTTCTGAAGGGAGGGGAAGGGCTCCTTAGCAATCAGCCCCAGCATTTT | CAWSVLKGGEGLLSNQPQHF | - | TRBV30 | - | TRBJ1-5
TGTGCCAGCAGCACTACAGGGTACCAAGAGACCCAGTACTTC | CASSTTGYQETQYF | - | TRBV7-8 | - | TRBJ2-5